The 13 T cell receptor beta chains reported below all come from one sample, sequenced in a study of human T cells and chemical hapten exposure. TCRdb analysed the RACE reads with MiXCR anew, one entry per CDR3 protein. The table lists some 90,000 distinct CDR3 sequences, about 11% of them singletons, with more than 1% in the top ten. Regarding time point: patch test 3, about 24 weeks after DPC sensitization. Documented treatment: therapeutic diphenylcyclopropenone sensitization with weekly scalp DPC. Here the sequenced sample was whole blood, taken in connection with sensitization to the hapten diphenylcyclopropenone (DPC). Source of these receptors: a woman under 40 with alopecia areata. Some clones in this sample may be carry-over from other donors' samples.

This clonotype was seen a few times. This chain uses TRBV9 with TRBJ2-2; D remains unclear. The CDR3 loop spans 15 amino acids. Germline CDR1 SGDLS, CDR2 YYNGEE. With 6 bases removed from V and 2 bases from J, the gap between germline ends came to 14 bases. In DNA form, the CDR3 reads TGTGCCAGCACCCTTGGTTTCGGAAACACCGGGGAGCTGTTTTTT. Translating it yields CASTLGFGNTGELFF. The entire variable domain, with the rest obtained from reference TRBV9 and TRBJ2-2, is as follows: DSGVTQTPKHLITATGQRVTLRCSPRSGDLSVYWYQQSLDQGLQFLIQYYNGEERAKGNILERFSAQQFPDLHSELNLSSLELGDSALYFCASTLGFGNTGELFFGEGSRLTVL.

Written as DNA, the CDR3 is TGTGCCAGCTCAATGTGGACAGGGGGCTACAATGAGCAGTTCTTC. It specifies CASSMWTGGYNEQFF. J is TRBJ2-1 and V is TRBV18, with TRBD1 matching 10 bases. Trimming removed 5 bases from V and 3 bases from J; junction bases left unmatched: 4. Germline CDR1 and CDR2: KGHSH and LQKENI. The CDR3 has 15 residues.

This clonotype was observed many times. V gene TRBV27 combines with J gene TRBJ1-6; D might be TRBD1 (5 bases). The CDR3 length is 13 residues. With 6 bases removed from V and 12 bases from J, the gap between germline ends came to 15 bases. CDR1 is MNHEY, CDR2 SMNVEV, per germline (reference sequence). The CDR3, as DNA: TGTGCCAGCAGCCGAATCGCAGGGTTACCCCTCCACTTT. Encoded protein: CASSRIAGLPLHF.

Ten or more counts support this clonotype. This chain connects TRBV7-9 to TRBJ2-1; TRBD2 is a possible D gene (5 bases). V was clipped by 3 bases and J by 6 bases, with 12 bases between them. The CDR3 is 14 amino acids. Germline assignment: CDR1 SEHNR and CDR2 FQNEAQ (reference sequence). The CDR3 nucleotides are TGTGCCAGCAGCTTTCTTTCCGGGGTCAATGAGCAGTTCTTC. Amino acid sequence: CASSFLSGVNEQFF. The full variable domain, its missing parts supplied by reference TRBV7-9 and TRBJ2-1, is DTGVSQNPRHKITKRGQNVTFRCDPISEHNRLYWYRQTLGQGPEFLTYFQNEAQLEKSRLLSDRFSAERPKGSFSTLEIQRTEQGDSAMYLCASSFLSGVNEQFFGPGTRLTVL.

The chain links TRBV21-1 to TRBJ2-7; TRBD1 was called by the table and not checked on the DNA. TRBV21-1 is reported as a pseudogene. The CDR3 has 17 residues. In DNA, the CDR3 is TGTGCCAGCCCTCGACCTTTCCTGACAGTTAACTTCAGGGAGCAGTACGTC. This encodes CASPRPFLTVNFREQYV.

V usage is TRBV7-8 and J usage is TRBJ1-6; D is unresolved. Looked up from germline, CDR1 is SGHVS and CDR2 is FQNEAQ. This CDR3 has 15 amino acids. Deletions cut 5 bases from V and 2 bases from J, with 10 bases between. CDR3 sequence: CASSPIYTYNSPLHF. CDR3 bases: TGTGCCAGCAGCCCAATTTACACCTATAATTCACCCCTCCACTTT.

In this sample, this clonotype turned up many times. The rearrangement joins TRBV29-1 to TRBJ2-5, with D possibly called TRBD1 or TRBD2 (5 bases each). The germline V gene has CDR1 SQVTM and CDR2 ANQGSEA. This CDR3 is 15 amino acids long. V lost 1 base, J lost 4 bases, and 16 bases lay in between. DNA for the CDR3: TGCAGCGTTGAAGCCCCGAGGGGAATAGGAGAGACCCAGTACTTC. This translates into CSVEAPRGIGETQYF.

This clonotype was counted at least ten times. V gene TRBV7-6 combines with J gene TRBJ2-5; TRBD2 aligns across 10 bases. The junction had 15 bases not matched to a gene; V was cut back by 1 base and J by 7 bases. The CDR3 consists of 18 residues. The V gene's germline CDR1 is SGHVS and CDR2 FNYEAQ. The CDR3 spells CASSLERSGSSGRGTQYF. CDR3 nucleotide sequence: TGTGCCAGCAGCTTAGAACGGTCCGGATCTAGCGGGAGAGGGACCCAGTACTTC.

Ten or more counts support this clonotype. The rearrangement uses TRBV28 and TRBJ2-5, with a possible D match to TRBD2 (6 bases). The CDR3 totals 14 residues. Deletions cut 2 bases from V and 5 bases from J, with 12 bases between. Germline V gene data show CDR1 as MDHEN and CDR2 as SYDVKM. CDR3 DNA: TGTGCCAGCAGTTTAGCCGGGAGCGGCGAGACCCAGTACTTC. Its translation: CASSLAGSGETQYF.

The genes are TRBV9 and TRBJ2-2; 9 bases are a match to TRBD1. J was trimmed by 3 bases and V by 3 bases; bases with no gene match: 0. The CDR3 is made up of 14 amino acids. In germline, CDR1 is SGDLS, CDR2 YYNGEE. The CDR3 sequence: CASSDRGHTGELFF. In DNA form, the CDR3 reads TGTGCCAGCAGCGACAGGGGGCACACCGGGGAGCTGTTTTTT.

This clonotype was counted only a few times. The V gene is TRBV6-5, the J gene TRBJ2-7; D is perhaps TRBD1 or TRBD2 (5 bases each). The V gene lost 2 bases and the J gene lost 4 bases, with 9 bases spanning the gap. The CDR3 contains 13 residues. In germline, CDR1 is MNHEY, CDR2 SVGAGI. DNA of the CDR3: TGTGCCAGCAGTTACGGGACCGATTACGAGCAGTACTTC. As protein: CASSYGTDYEQYF.

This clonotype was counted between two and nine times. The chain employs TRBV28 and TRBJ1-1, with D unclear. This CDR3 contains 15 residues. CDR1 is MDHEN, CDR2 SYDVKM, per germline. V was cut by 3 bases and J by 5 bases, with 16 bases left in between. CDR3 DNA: TGTGCCAGCAGTTTTCCTACGGCAGCGTGGACTGAAGCTTTCTTT. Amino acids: CASSFPTAAWTEAFF.

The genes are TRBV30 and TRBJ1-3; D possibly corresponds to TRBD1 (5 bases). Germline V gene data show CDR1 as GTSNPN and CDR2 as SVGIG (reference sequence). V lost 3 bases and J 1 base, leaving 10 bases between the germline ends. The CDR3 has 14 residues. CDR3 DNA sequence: TGTGCCTGGAGCCCAGGGATTTCTGGAAACACCATATATTTT. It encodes CAWSPGISGNTIYF.